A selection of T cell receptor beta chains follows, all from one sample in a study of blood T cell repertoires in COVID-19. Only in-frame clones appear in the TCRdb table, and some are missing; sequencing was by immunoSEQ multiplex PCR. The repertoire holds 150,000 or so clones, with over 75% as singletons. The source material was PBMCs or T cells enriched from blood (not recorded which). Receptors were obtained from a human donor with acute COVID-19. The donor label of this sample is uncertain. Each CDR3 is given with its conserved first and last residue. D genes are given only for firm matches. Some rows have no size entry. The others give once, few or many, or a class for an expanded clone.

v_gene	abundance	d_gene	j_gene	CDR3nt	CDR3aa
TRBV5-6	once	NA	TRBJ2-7	TGTGCCAGCAGCTCTGGACAGACCTACGAGCAGTACTTC	CASSSGQTYEQYF
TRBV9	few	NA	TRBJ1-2	TGTGCCAGCAGCGCACAGGGAAGGGATGGCTACACCTTC	CASSAQGRDGYTF
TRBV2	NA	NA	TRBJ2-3	TGTGCCAGCAGTGAATATCTAGGCACAGATACGCAGTATTTT	CASSEYLGTDTQYF
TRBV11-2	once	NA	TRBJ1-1	TGTGCCAGCAGCTTAGAAGCGCGGCGTTGGACTGAAGCTTTCTTT	CASSLEARRWTEAFF
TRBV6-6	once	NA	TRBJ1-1	TGTGCCATCAAATCAACAGGGGAAGCTTTCTTT	CAIKSTGEAFF
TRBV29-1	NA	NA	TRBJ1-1	TGCAGCGTTACCCGCCCCCCATCAGGCATGAACACTGAAGCTTTCTTT	CSVTRPPSGMNTEAFF
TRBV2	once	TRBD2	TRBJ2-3	TGTGCCAGCAGGATCGCTAGCGGGGGGACCACAGATACGCAGTATTTT	CASRIASGGTTDTQYF
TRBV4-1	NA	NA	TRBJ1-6	TGCGCCAGCAGCCAAGGGGCCCCCGATAATTCACCCCTCCACTTT	CASSQGAPDNSPLHF
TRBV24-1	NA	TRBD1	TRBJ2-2	TGTGCCACCAGTGATTTTCGGGACAGGGTATCCGGCGGGGAGCTGTTTTTT	CATSDFRDRVSGGELFF
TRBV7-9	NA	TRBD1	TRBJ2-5	TGTGCCAGCAGCTTAGCGCAGGAGGGGACAGGAGAGACCCAGTACTTC	CASSLAQEGTGETQYF
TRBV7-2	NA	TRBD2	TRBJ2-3	TGTGCCAGCAGCTTAGATGGCGGGGGGACAGATACGCAGTATTTT	CASSLDGGGTDTQYF
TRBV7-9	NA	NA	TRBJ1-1	TGTGCCAGCAGCTTAGTCGCGGGGGCGCACACTGAAGCTTTCTTT	CASSLVAGAHTEAFF
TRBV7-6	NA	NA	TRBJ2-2	TGTGCCAGCAGCTTAGTGGGGGGAGGATTGAACACCGGGGAGCTGTTTTTT	CASSLVGGGLNTGELFF
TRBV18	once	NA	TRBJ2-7	TGTGCCAGCTCACCATCCAATGTCGAGCAGTACTTC	CASSPSNVEQYF
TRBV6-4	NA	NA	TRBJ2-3	TGTGCCAGCAGTGACTCGATAGAGGGGGCAGATACGCAGTATTTT	CASSDSIEGADTQYF
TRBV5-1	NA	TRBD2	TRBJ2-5	TGCGCCAGCAGCTTGACTAGCGGGGGACTCCAAGAGACCCAGTACTTC	CASSLTSGGLQETQYF
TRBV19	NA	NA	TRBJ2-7	TGTGCCAGTAGCCTGACGGGTCGCCACGAGCAGTACTTC	CASSLTGRHEQYF
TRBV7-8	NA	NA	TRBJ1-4	TGTGCCAGCAGCTGGAGGAGGCCCACTAATGAAAAACTGTTTTTT	CASSWRRPTNEKLFF
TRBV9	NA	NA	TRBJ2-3	TGTGCCAGCAGCGCCCACCGAGGCGGGGGCACAGATACGCAGTATTTT	CASSAHRGGGTDTQYF
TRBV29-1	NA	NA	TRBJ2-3	TGCAGCGTTGAGAAGGGGATGTGGACAGATACGCAGTATTTT	CSVEKGMWTDTQYF
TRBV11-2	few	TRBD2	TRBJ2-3	TGTGCCAGCAGCTCGAACTTCCAGCGGGGGGGCACAGATACGCAGTATTTT	CASSSNFQRGGTDTQYF
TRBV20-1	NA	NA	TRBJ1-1	TGCAGTGCTAGTCGGGGGACCACTGAAGCTTTCTTT	CSASRGTTEAFF
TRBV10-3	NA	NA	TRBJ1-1	TGTGCCATCAGTGAGCCGACGGACAGCGACACTGAAGCTTTCTTT	CAISEPTDSDTEAFF
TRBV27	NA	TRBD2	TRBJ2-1	TGTGCCAGCAGTTTCTTTACTAGCGGGACCTACAATGAGCAGTTCTTC	CASSFFTSGTYNEQFF
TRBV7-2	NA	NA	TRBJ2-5	TGTGCCAGCAGCTATTCCTACCCGGGGGGCGAGACCCAGTACTTC	CASSYSYPGGETQYF
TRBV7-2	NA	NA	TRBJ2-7	TGTGCCAGCAGTCGCCGACCGGTCGGTGGGAGCTCCTACGAGCAGTACTTC	CASSRRPVGGSSYEQYF
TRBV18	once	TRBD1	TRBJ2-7	TGTGCCAGCTCACTACAGGGGGCCCCTATGGGCGAGCAGTACTTC	CASSLQGAPMGEQYF
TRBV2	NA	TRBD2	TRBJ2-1	TGTGCCAGCAGTGCCACTAGCGGGGGTTACAATGAGCAGTTCTTC	CASSATSGGYNEQFF
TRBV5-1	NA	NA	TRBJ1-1	TGCGCCAGCAGCTTTACAGGTGGTGAAGCTTTCTTT	CASSFTGGEAFF
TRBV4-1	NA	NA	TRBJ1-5	TGCGCCAGCAGCCAAGGGAGGGCAAAGAATAGCAATCAGCCCCAGCATTTT	CASSQGRAKNSNQPQHF
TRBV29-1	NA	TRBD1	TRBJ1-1	TGCAGCGTAGTGCAGGGGGCGAACACTGAAGCTTTCTTT	CSVVQGANTEAFF
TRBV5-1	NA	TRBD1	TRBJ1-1	TGCGCCAGCAGCTTGGACTACAGGGGAGGGAACACTGAAGCTTTCTTT	CASSLDYRGGNTEAFF
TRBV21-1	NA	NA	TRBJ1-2	TGTGCCAGCAGCAAAGAAAGGAAGGGAGGGGTTTATGGCTACACCTTC	CASSKERKGGVYGYTF
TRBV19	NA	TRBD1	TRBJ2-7	TGTGCCAGTAGTTTCCTACAGGGGGCGTCACTCGGCGAGCAGTACTTC	CASSFLQGASLGEQYF
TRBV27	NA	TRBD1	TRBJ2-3	TGTGCCAGCAGTTTATCAGTCGGGACAGGGGTGTGGGGCACAGATACGCAGTATTTT	CASSLSVGTGVWGTDTQYF
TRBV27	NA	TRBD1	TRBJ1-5	TGTGCCAGCAGTTTCCAGGGGGCGCAGCCCCAGCATTTT	CASSFQGAQPQHF
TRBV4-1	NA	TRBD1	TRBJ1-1	TGCGCCAGCAGCCAAGCAGGGGGCGCGAGAACTGAAGCTTTCTTT	CASSQAGGARTEAFF
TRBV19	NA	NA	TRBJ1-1	TGTGCCAGTAAGGCGGGACTGAACACTGAAGCTTTCTTT	CASKAGLNTEAFF
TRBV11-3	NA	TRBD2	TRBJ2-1	TGTGCCAGCAGCTTTCTCAACGCGGCGGGGGGTGATGAGCAGTTCTTC	CASSFLNAAGGDEQFF
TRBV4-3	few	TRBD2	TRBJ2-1	TGCGCCAGCAGCCAAGATTGGAAAAGGACTAGCGGGGGGGGAAGCTCCTACAATGAGCAGTTCTTC	CASSQDWKRTSGGGSSYNEQFF